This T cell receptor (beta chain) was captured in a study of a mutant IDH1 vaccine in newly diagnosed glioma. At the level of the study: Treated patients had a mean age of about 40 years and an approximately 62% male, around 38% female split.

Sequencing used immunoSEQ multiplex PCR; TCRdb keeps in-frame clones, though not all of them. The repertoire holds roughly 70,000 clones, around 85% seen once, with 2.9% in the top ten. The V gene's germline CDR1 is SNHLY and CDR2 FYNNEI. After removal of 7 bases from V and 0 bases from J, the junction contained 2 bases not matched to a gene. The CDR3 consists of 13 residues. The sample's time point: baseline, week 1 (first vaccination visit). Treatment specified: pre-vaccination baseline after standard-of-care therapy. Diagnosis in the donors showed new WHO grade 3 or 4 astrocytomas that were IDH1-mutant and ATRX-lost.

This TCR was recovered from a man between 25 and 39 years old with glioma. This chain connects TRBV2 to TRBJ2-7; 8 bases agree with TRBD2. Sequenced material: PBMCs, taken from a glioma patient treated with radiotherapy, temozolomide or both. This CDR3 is CASTLAGSYEQYF. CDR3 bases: TGTGCCAGCACCCTAGCGGGCTCCTACGAGCAGTACTTC.